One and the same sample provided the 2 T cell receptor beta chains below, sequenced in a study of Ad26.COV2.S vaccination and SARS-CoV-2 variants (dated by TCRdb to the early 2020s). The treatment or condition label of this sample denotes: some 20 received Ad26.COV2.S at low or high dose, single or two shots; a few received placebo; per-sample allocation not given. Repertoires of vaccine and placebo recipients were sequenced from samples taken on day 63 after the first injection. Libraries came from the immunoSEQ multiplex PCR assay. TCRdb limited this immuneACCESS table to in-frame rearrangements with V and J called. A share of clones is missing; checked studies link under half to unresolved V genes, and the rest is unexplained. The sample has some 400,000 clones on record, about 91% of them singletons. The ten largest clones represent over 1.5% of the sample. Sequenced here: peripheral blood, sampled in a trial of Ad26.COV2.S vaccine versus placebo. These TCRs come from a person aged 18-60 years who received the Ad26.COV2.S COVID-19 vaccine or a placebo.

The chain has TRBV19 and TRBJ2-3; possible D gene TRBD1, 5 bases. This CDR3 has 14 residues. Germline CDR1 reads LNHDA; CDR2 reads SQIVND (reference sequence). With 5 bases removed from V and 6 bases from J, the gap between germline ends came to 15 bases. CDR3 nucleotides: TGTGCCAGTAGTGCACGACAGTTATTGGATACGCAGTATTTT. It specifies CASSARQLLDTQYF.

The CDR3 protein is CASSYRDRGYNEQFF. For the CDR3, the DNA is TGCGCCAGCAGCTACCGGGACAGGGGCTACAATGAGCAGTTCTTC. The chain employs TRBV5-1 and TRBJ2-1; TRBD1 matches at 10 bases. Germline values: CDR1 SGHRS, CDR2 YFSETQ. With 3 bases clipped from V and 3 bases from J, the junction kept 3 bases outside the gene matches. The CDR3 is 15 amino acids.